The T cell receptor (beta chain) described here comes from a study of post-analysis software for immune sequencing data. Turning to the study itself: Relapsing-remitting, secondary progressive and progressive-relapsing forms made up the multiple sclerosis disease courses. Study findings and constraints: Roughly five TRBV segments, including TRBV5-6, TRBV5-1 and TRBV20-1, were more frequent in patients than controls. Analysis by F measure revealed that same-batch samples clustered strongly together. Patients with multiple sclerosis recorded significantly lower normalized Chao1 diversity than controls, the study found.

As for this clonotype: The antigen remains unidentified.

The library was made from cDNA and included unique molecular identifiers. Each batch of about 0.95 to 11 million T cells produced around 460,000 cDNA molecules. TCRdb reprocessed the PCR reads via MiXCR and lists one record per CDR3 protein. The sample has roughly 800,000 distinct CDR3 sequences; 46% are singletons. V lost 4 bases and J lost 2, with 15 bases in between. The CDR3 sequence is 15 residues long. From germline, CDR1 is SGHRS and CDR2 YFSETQ. This TCR was sampled from a girl aged 5-17 years with multiple sclerosis. Sequencing was done on a sample of blood. The gene calls are TRBV5-1 and TRBJ2-5; D remains unclear. CDR3 bases: TGCGCCAGCAGCCCCGGCGGCCCTAGGCAAGAGACCCAGTACTTC. Amino acid sequence: CASSPGGPRQETQYF. The whole variable domain, remainder taken from reference TRBV5-1 and TRBJ2-5, is KAGVTQTPRYLIKTRGQQVTLSCSPISGHRSVSWYQQTPGQGLQFLFEYFSETQRNKGNFPGRFSGRQFSNSRSEMNVSTLELGDSALYLCASSPGGPRQETQYFGPGTRLLVL.